This T cell receptor (beta chain) originates from a study of sequential checkpoint blockade in melanoma. This CDR3 region has 14 residues. Trimming pared 0 bases from V and 3 bases from J, leaving 9 bases between. Germline loops: CDR1 MNHNS, CDR2 SASEGT. Repertoires were generated with immunoSEQ multiplex PCR, while TCRdb's copy carries only in-frame clones and drops some. Found here are approximately 34,000 clones, approximately 84% of them singletons; the top ten hold less than 6%. Treatment specified: randomized to nivolumab then ipilimumab (arm A) or the reverse (arm B). This TCR was recovered from a human donor with melanoma. The sequences come from CD8+ T cells sorted from blood (inferred from file names), collected from a patient given nivolumab and ipilimumab in sequence. This sequence joins TRBV6-1 and TRBJ2-7, with a weak D call TRBD1 (6 bases). In nucleotides, the CDR3 is TGTGCCAGCAGTGAAGCGGGACACGTCTACGAGCAGTACTTC. It encodes CASSEAGHVYEQYF.